The entry below gives a single T cell receptor beta chain sequence along with its context. The antigen remains unidentified. The data are from a study of identical twins. The study's findings and limits: Zero-insertion results could be subject to partial confounding by invariant MAIT and iNKT cells. Findings depended on cross-sectional statistics rather than tracking the same donors.

TCRdb called the 5' RACE reads again in MiXCR, with one record for every CDR3 protein. The sample shows 350,000 or so distinct CDR3 sequences, approximately 8.7% of them seen only once. Germline CDR1 and CDR2: LNHNV and YYDKDF (reference sequence). The CDR3 totals 13 residues. Between the trimmed V and J ends, which lost 3 bases and 2 bases, there was a span of 6 bases. This sequence originates from a woman aged 45-59 years in good health. The chain has TRBV15 and TRBJ2-3; D ambiguous. Sequenced sample: naive T cells sorted from blood. The CDR3 protein is CATSSPDTDTQYF. In nucleotides, the CDR3 is TGTGCCACCAGCAGCCCAGACACAGATACGCAGTATTTT.